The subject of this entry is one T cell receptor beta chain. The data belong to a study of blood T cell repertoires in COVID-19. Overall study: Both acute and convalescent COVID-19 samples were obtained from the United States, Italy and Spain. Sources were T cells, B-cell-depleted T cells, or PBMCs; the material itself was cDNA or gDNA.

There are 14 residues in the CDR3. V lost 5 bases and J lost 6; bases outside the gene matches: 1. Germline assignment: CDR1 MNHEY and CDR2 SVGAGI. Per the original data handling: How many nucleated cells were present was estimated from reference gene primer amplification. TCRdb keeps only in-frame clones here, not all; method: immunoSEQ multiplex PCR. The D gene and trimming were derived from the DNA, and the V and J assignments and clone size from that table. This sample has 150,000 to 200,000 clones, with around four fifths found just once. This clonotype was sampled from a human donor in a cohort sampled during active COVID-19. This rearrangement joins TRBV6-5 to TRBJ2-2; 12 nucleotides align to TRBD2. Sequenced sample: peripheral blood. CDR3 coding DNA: TGTGCCAGCAGTCTAGCGGGGGGGGCCGGGGAGCTGTTTTTT. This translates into CASSLAGGAGELFF.